One sample yielded the 32 T cell receptor beta chains listed below, sequenced in a study of blood T cell repertoires in COVID-19. Using immunoSEQ multiplex PCR, the repertoire was profiled, and TCRdb retains in-frame clones only, with some absent. The table records approximately 67,000 clones, around 88% of them present only once. Source material: peripheral blood. These receptor sequences come from a woman over 75 with acute or convalescent COVID-19.

The CDR3 bases are TGTGCCAGCAGCTTTACCGGGACTAATAAGTACTTC. Translating it yields CASSFTGTNKYF. J is TRBJ2-7 and V is TRBV7-9; 7 bases line up with TRBD2. Germline values: CDR1 SEHNR, CDR2 FQNEAQ (reference sequence). The CDR3 loop spans 12 amino acids. Germline trimming cut 3 bases from V and 11 bases from J; bases unmatched to any gene: 7. The full variable domain, its missing parts supplied by reference TRBV7-9 and TRBJ2-7, is DTGVSQNPRHKITKRGQNVTFRCDPISEHNRLYWYRQTLGQGPEFLTYFQNEAQLEKSRLLSDRFSAERPKGSFSTLEIQRTEQGDSAMYLCASSFTGTNKYFGPGTRLTVT.

J is TRBJ2-1 and V is TRBV29-1; 14 nucleotides line up with TRBD2. Germline lookup yields CDR1 SQVTM and CDR2 ANQGSEA. The V segment lost 1 base and the J segment 11 bases; nucleotides outside the gene matches: 10. This CDR3 contains 16 residues. The chain's CDR3 is CSVEALAGLAGAQQFF. CDR3 DNA: TGCAGCGTTGAAGCCCTAGCGGGACTAGCGGGAGCCCAGCAGTTCTTC.

This clone was detected only once. The gene calls are TRBV2 and TRBJ1-1, with 8 bases lining up with TRBD1. Per the germline V gene, CDR1 is SNHLY and CDR2 is FYNNEI. The ends lost 10 bases at V and 1 base at J; junction bases unmatched: 8. This CDR3 spans 14 amino acids. The CDR3 protein is CATGRTGQNTEAFF. Written as DNA, the CDR3 is TGTGCCACCGGTAGGACAGGGCAGAACACTGAAGCTTTCTTT.

This clone was seen more than once but under ten times. The chain carries TRBV19 and TRBJ1-3; weak D call: TRBD1 (6 bases). The CDR3 runs 14 residues. V lost 4 bases and J lost 3, with 10 bases in between. CDR1 and CDR2 (germline): LNHDA, SQIVND (reference sequence). CDR3 DNA: TGTGCCAGTAGTACCGGACAGCTTGGAAACACCATATATTTT. It is translated as CASSTGQLGNTIYF.

The chain uses TRBV12-3 or TRBV12-4 and TRBJ2-3; D gene uncertain. CDR3 length: 10 residues. Trimming pared 10 bases from V and 4 bases from J, leaving 6 bases between. CDR3 sequence (DNA): TGTGCCATCCAGTCAGATACGCAGTATTTT. Amino acid sequence: CAIQSDTQYF.

The chain has TRBV23-1 and TRBJ2-1, with 11 bases identical to TRBD2. TRBV23-1 is marked as an open reading frame, function uncertain. The junction had 14 bases not matched to a gene; V was cut back by 0 bases and J by 4 bases. This CDR3 comprises 20 residues. The CDR3 nucleotides are TGCGCCAGCAGTCAATCGGTAGGGCTAGCGGGAGGCCACCTTTACAATGAGCAGTTCTTC. This encodes CASSQSVGLAGGHLYNEQFF.

This clone has just a few counts. The chain joins TRBV10-3 to TRBJ2-3, with 8 bases aligning to TRBD1. Trimming cost V 6 bases and J 0 bases; bases outside gene matches: 2. The CDR3 is made up of 14 amino acids. Germline CDR1 ENHRY, CDR2 SYGVKD. The CDR3 sequence: CAISQGASTDTQYF. For the CDR3, the DNA is TGTGCCATCAGCCAGGGGGCGAGCACAGATACGCAGTATTTT.

The chain joins TRBV2 to TRBJ2-7; D is unresolved. Looked up from germline, CDR1 is SNHLY and CDR2 is FYNNEI. V dropped 10 bases and J dropped 0 bases, with 16 bases sitting between them. This CDR3 comprises 14 residues. In nucleotides, the CDR3 is TGTGCCACTACCCCCCATAGGAGCTCCTACGAGCAGTACTTC. It is translated as CATTPHRSSYEQYF.

The rearrangement links TRBV24-1 to TRBJ1-1; D gene ambiguous. V lost 5 bases and J lost 0, with 9 bases in between. Germline CDR1 KGHDR, CDR2 SFDVKD. This CDR3 is built from 14 residues. The DNA for the CDR3 is TGTGCCACCAGTGGGTCAGGTATGAACACTGAAGCTTTCTTT. As protein: CATSGSGMNTEAFF.

The chain joins TRBV7-2 to TRBJ1-1; TRBD1 is a possible D gene (5 bases). The CDR3 length is 13 residues. Deletions cut 4 bases from V and 11 bases from J, with 17 bases between. Per germline, CDR1 SGHTA and CDR2 FQGNSA. CDR3 bases: TGTGCCAGCAGCTCCTCTGGGGGGGAGGGGGCTTTCTTT. This codes for CASSSSGGEGAFF.

This clone appeared a few times. This rearrangement joins TRBV2 to TRBJ2-1, with 7 bases identical to TRBD2. Trimming cost V 7 bases and J 5 bases; bases outside gene matches: 8. The CDR3 is made up of 14 amino acids. The germline CDR1 and CDR2 sequences are SNHLY and FYNNEI. CDR3 in amino acids: CASTLGREHNEQFF. In DNA, the CDR3 is TGTGCCAGCACTTTGGGGAGGGAGCACAATGAGCAGTTCTTC.

The chain joins TRBV18 to TRBJ2-7; 7 bases match TRBD1. After removal of 6 bases from V and 2 bases from J, the junction contained 10 bases not matched to a gene. Germline CDR1 KGHSH, CDR2 LQKENI. This CDR3 is built from 15 residues. The DNA of the CDR3 is TGTGCCAGCTCTGTGGCGAGACAGGGCCCCTACGAGCAGTACTTC. Translation gives CASSVARQGPYEQYF.

About this clone: The germline gene is not matched at one end of the junction; a read error may be the cause. V gene TRBV7-2 combines with J gene TRBJ2-1, with TRBD1 matching 11 bases. Germline V gene lookup returns CDR1 SGHTA and CDR2 FQGNSA. The CDR3 runs 14 residues. The CDR3 nucleotides are TGTGCCAGCAGCTCGGGACAGGGGGGACGCCCTCCAGTCTTC. As protein: CASSSGQGGRPPVF.

About this clone itself: The sample contains more than one DNA sequence encoding this CDR3. CDR3 amino acids: CASSPTGANTGELFF. The CDR3 DNA follows: TGTGCCAGCTCACCAACAGGCGCGAACACCGGGGAGCTGTTTTTT. The V gene is TRBV18, the J gene TRBJ2-2; D possibly corresponds to TRBD1 (5 bases). Germline CDR1 is KGHSH and CDR2 is LQKENI. The V and J ends lost 2 bases and 0 bases respectively, with 7 bases between them. This CDR3 contains 15 residues.

A single count supports this clone. The chain carries TRBV7-2 and TRBJ1-2; D uncertain. V lost 1 base, J lost 8 bases, and 14 bases lay in between. This CDR3 contains 14 residues. Per the germline V gene, CDR1 is SGHTA and CDR2 is FQGNSA. The CDR3 DNA reads TGTGCCAGCAGCTTAGGTCGAACAATGGAGGGCTACACCTTC. Translating it yields CASSLGRTMEGYTF.

V is TRBV5-4 and J is TRBJ2-7; 8 nucleotides agree with TRBD2. The CDR3 totals 15 residues. CDR1 SGHNT and CDR2 YYREEE come from the germline V gene (reference sequence). The ends lost 4 bases at V and 6 bases at J; junction bases unmatched: 12. CDR3 sequence reads: CASSIGRGIAGEQYF. CDR3 nucleotides: TGTGCCAGCAGCATCGGGAGGGGAATTGCGGGCGAGCAGTACTTC. The full variable domain, rest sourced from reference TRBV5-4 and TRBJ2-7, is ETGVTQSPTHLIKTRGQQVTLRCSSQSGHNTVSWYQQALGQGPQFIFQYYREEENGRGNFPPRFSGLQFPNYSSELNVNALELDDSALYLCASSIGRGIAGEQYFGPGTRLTVT.

This CDR3 is CATRVRGLSLDTQYF. As DNA, the CDR3 is TGTGCCACCCGAGTTAGGGGTCTTAGCCTAGATACGCAGTATTTT. This sequence joins TRBV11-2 and TRBJ2-3, with a tentative D call TRBD1 (5 bases). Trimming removed 10 bases from V and 5 bases from J, with 22 bases in between. CDR3 length: 15 residues. Germline values: CDR1 SGHAT, CDR2 FQNNGV.

The V and J genes are TRBV27 and TRBJ2-1; TRBD2 matches 9 bases. There are 18 residues in the CDR3. J gave up 0 bases and V 6 bases, and 12 bases lay outside the gene matches. Germline CDR1 MNHEY, CDR2 SMNVEV (reference sequence). DNA for the CDR3: TGTGCCAGCAGAAGAGGGCGGGGGGGATCGAGCTCCTACAATGAGCAGTTCTTC. Its translation is CASRRGRGGSSSYNEQFF.

The chain links TRBV11-3 to TRBJ2-1; tentative D call: TRBD1 (5 bases). The germline CDR1 and CDR2 sequences are SGHNT and YENEEA. The CDR3 is made up of 14 amino acids. Trimming left V 6 bases short and J 0 bases short, with 9 bases between. Written as DNA, the CDR3 is TGTGCCAGCAGTGGGGCCAGCTCCTACAATGAGCAGTTCTTC. Translated: CASSGASSYNEQFF.

This chain uses TRBV7-9 with TRBJ2-5; TRBD1 is a possible D gene (5 bases). Germline CDR1 and CDR2: SEHNR and FQNEAQ (reference sequence). Trimming shortened V by 5 bases and J by 5 bases, and 9 bases separated the two germline ends. The CDR3 consists of 12 residues. The CDR3 sequence: CASSLRAETQYF. CDR3 DNA sequence: TGTGCCAGCAGCCTCAGGGCTGAGACCCAGTACTTC.

The rearrangement joins TRBV18 to TRBJ2-7; tentative D call: TRBD1 (5 bases). Trimming pared 6 bases from V and 4 bases from J, leaving 13 bases between. Germline CDR1 and CDR2: KGHSH and LQKENI. The CDR3 loop spans 13 amino acids. CDR3 sequence (DNA): TGTGCCAGCTCCCTCGACAGAAAATACGAGCAGTACTTC. Translated: CASSLDRKYEQYF.

V and J are TRBV6-5 and TRBJ1-1; 7 bases agree with TRBD1. The CDR3 contains 14 residues. Germline V gives CDR1 MNHEY, CDR2 SVGAGI. J was trimmed by 6 bases and V by 7 bases; bases with no gene match: 11. CDR3 region: CASKKTRQGPEAFF. The CDR3 DNA sequence: TGTGCCAGCAAAAAAACGAGACAGGGACCTGAAGCTTTCTTT.

This chain connects TRBV24-1 to TRBJ2-7, with D uncertain. From germline, CDR1 is KGHDR and CDR2 SFDVKD. CDR3 size: 8 residues. The V end was cut by 12 bases, the J end by 9 bases, with 8 bases between. CDR3: CASPLQYF. CDR3 sequence (DNA): TGTGCCTCTCCTTTGCAGTACTTC.

The chain links TRBV7-2 to TRBJ1-6; 8 bases line up with TRBD1. The CDR3 totals 14 residues. The germline gives CDR1 SGHTA, CDR2 FQGNSA. With V trimmed by 1 base and J by 13 bases, 6 bases remained unmatched. The chain's CDR3 is CASSLDPDRAPLHF. The CDR3 coding sequence is TGTGCCAGCAGCTTAGACCCGGACAGGGCCCCCCTCCACTTT.

A single count supports this clone. The chain is built from TRBV6-6 and TRBJ1-5; D unresolved. The V gene lost 0 bases and the J gene lost 4 bases, with 4 bases spanning the gap. The CDR3 spans 13 residues. CDR1 is MNHNY, CDR2 SVGAGI, per germline (reference sequence). CDR3 sequence (DNA): TGTGCCAGCAGTTACTCGACTAATCAGCCCCAGCATTTT. Amino acids: CASSYSTNQPQHF.

The V call is TRBV5-1, the J call TRBJ2-3; 8 positions match TRBD2. This CDR3 spans 15 amino acids. Germline V gene sequence: CDR1 SGHRS, CDR2 YFSETQ. The V segment lost 4 bases and the J segment 5 bases; nucleotides outside the gene matches: 9. CDR3 loop: CASSRTSSPGDTQYF. The CDR3, as DNA: TGCGCCAGCAGCAGGACTAGCTCCCCTGGAGATACGCAGTATTTT.

The rearrangement uses TRBV29-1 and TRBJ2-1, with TRBD2 identical over 11 bases. The germline CDR1 and CDR2 sequences are SQVTM and ANQGSEA. Trimming took 5 bases from V and 8 from J; bases not matched to a gene: 5. This CDR3 has 13 amino acids. In DNA, the CDR3 is TGCAGCGTTCGTAGCGGGAGGGTATATGAGCAGTTCTTC. Protein sequence: CSVRSGRVYEQFF.

The rearrangement uses TRBV4-1 and TRBJ2-1; tentative D call: TRBD2 (6 bases). Germline V CDR1 and CDR2: MGHRA, YSYEKL. The CDR3 length is 16 residues. With 1 base removed from V and 6 bases from J, the gap between germline ends came to 16 bases. The CDR3 nucleotides are TGCGCCAGCAGCCAAGGCGGGGCGGACTCTTGCAATGAGCAGTTCTTC. Translation gives CASSQGGADSCNEQFF.

The rearrangement links TRBV28 to TRBJ2-2, with 11 bases aligning to TRBD2. Germline lookup yields CDR1 MDHEN and CDR2 SYDVKM. Unmatched junction bases numbered 5, after V lost 6 bases and J lost 2 bases. This CDR3 has 16 residues. In DNA, the CDR3 is TGTGCCAGCAGGACGGGACTAGCGGCAAACACCGGGGAGCTGTTTTTT. It is translated as CASRTGLAANTGELFF.

The chain recombines TRBV25-1 with TRBJ2-2, with TRBD2 matching 10 bases. CDR1 is MGHDK and CDR2 is SYGVNS in the germline V gene. The CDR3 runs 15 residues. Trimming took 5 bases from V and 7 from J; bases not matched to a gene: 7. CDR3 sequence reads: CASSSRLAGVGELFF. The CDR3, as DNA: TGTGCCAGCAGTTCGAGGCTAGCGGGAGTCGGGGAGCTGTTTTTT.

This chain links TRBV4-1 with TRBJ1-5; D not certain. V was pared by 4 bases and J by 0 bases, with 10 bases between. This CDR3 is built from 15 residues. CDR1 is MGHRA and CDR2 is YSYEKL in the germline V gene. The CDR3: CASSRRLDSNQPQHF. The CDR3 DNA reads TGCGCCAGCAGCCGGCGGTTAGATAGCAATCAGCCCCAGCATTTT.

The chain employs TRBV6-6 and TRBJ2-3; no clear D gene. The V gene lost 2 bases and the J gene lost 5 bases, with 8 bases spanning the gap. CDR1 is MNHNY and CDR2 is SVGAGI in the germline V gene (reference sequence). The CDR3 loop spans 13 amino acids. The CDR3 coding sequence is TGTGCCAGCAGTTACCCCCGCGTAGATACGCAGTATTTT. Its translation is CASSYPRVDTQYF.